This TCR beta chain appears in the sequencing data of a study of T cell repertoires in cytomegalovirus infection. Regarding the study as a whole: CMV carriers with the relevant HLA were identified by cumulative public TCR beta family frequency. There were HLA-C-restricted CMV-specific TCR beta clonotypes dominating the ex vivo response.

TCRdb used MiXCR to reprocess the reads, holding one entry per CDR3 protein. Of roughly 170,000 distinct CDR3 sequences listed, less than 25% are singletons. Remarks on this clonotype: What it binds is not known.

CDR3 size: 14 residues. Looked up from germline, CDR1 is SEHNR and CDR2 is FQNEAQ (reference sequence). V lost 3 bases and J 1 base, leaving 10 bases between the germline ends. This clonotype originated in a human donor in good health (CMV status not recorded). Some clones in this sample may be carry-over from other donors' samples. The chain recombines TRBV7-9 with TRBJ2-7; D may be TRBD1 (5 bases). The input for sequencing was CD8+ T cells from cultured PBMCs, taken from culture after CMV antigen stimulation. CDR3 protein: CASSLPDSSYEQYF. The CDR3 DNA is TGTGCCAGCAGCTTGCCAGACAGTTCCTACGAGCAGTACTTC. The whole variable domain, filled in from reference TRBV7-9 and TRBJ2-7, reads DTGVSQNPRHKITKRGQNVTFRCDPISEHNRLYWYRQTLGQGPEFLTYFQNEAQLEKSRLLSDRFSAERPKGSFSTLEIQRTEQGDSAMYLCASSLPDSSYEQYFGPGTRLTVT.